This is a list of T cell receptor beta chains from one sample in a study of blood T cell repertoires in COVID-19. Here immunoSEQ multiplex PCR was the method, and the copy in TCRdb shows in-frame clones only, minus some. The table records around 260,000 clones, approximately 89% of them present only once. Sequences were obtained from peripheral blood. These receptors were obtained from a woman in her 30s with COVID-19, enrolled during active disease. CDR3s leave out the opening cysteine and the closing phenylalanine or tryptophan.

v_call cdr3_aa
TRBV4-2 ASSGTVSNEQF
TRBV21-1 ASSKKGKGGTENIQY
TRBV7-3 ASSSGTSGNNEQF
TRBV19 ASTKWASGSSYNEQF
TRBV7-9 ASGQGEYEQY
TRBV7-8 ASSFVAARTDTQY
TRBV7-8 ASSSGQGEYNEQF
TRBV6-1 ASSDLTGSLNTEAF
TRBV10-3 AISDARAGDNGYT
TRBV19 ASSTTSGSTDTQY
TRBV19 ASSPTDISNQPQH
TRBV6-2/TRBV6-3 ASSYSLTDTQY
TRBV9 ASSVTQRAGNTIY
TRBV5-5 ASSSTSTGTNTGELF
TRBV6-5 ASGWDRGYEQY
TRBV5-1 ASSESVPVEQF
TRBV10-3 AISESIASGRSRSYNEQF
TRBV7-8 ASSSTGEIAETQY
TRBV27 ASRDRAGYGNTIY
TRBV20-1 SAADSYEQY
TRBV21-1 ASSKVSRRATFSGQY
TRBV19 ASLQGNSYGGELF
TRBV19 ASSIQGGVPSEAF
TRBV12-3/TRBV12-4 ASSSGSQETQY
TRBV29-1 SAVPSGRNDEQF
TRBV28 ASSTTGKAKNIQY
TRBV4-1 ASSQGTGGNNQPQH
TRBV19 ASRLTPDRGSNNSPLH